These 32 T cell receptor beta chains originate from one sample sequenced in a study of cytomegalovirus exposure and HLA in healthy donors. PCR involved 60 Vbeta and 13 Jbeta primers. The method was immunoSEQ multiplex PCR; TCRdb's version includes in-frame clones alone and lacks a portion of them. The table shows 250,000 to 350,000 clones, with around 90% occurring only once. The specimen was PBMCs. The receptors derive from a woman aged 18-30 years in good health and CMV-seronegative.

The J gene is TRBJ2-3, the V gene TRBV9; 9 nucleotides align to TRBD2. This CDR3 is 18 amino acids long. V gave up 4 bases and J gave up 6 bases; unmatched junction bases: 18. Per the germline V gene, CDR1 is SGDLS and CDR2 is YYNGEE. The CDR3 spells CASSKDPLAGPVLDTQYF. CDR3 coding DNA: TGTGCCAGCAGCAAAGACCCCCTAGCGGGGCCGGTTTTGGATACGCAGTATTTT.

This chain uses TRBV5-1 with TRBJ1-1, with 8 bases matching TRBD1. Trimming cost V 0 bases and J 2 bases; bases outside gene matches: 3. This CDR3 comprises 15 residues. Per germline, CDR1 SGHRS and CDR2 YFSETQ. The CDR3 spells CASSLAGGSNTEAFF. The CDR3 DNA is TGCGCCAGCAGCTTGGCAGGGGGCAGCAACACTGAAGCTTTCTTT.

V usage is TRBV9 and J usage is TRBJ2-2, with 9 bases matching TRBD1. CDR3 length equals 15 residues. The junction had 4 bases not matched to a gene; V was cut back by 0 bases and J by 7 bases. Looked up from germline, CDR1 is SGDLS and CDR2 is YYNGEE. In nucleotides, the CDR3 is TGTGCCAGCAGCGTAGAACAGGGGGCGGTCGGGGAGCTGTTTTTT. Translating it yields CASSVEQGAVGELFF.

A single count supports this clone. The rearrangement links TRBV5-4 to TRBJ2-1; 9 bases agree with TRBD2. CDR1 is SGHNT and CDR2 is YYREEE in the germline V gene (reference sequence). The CDR3 is 17 residues long. With 0 bases clipped from V and 6 bases from J, the junction kept 10 bases outside the gene matches. Written as DNA, the CDR3 is TGTGCCAGCAGCTTGGTCGGCGGGGGGGCCAAATTCAATGAGCAGTTCTTC. This gives the protein CASSLVGGGAKFNEQFF.

The chain recombines TRBV2 with TRBJ1-4, with 7 bases aligning to TRBD1. V lost 6 bases, J lost 10 bases, and 14 bases stayed unmatched. The CDR3 runs 15 residues. Germline V gene lookup returns CDR1 SNHLY and CDR2 FYNNEI. This chain's CDR3 is CASSALGQTILKLFF. The CDR3 coding sequence is TGTGCCAGCAGCGCCCTGGGACAGACTATCCTAAAACTGTTTTTT.

The rearrangement joins TRBV6-5 to TRBJ2-7, with a possible D match to TRBD1 (6 bases). The V gene's germline CDR1 is MNHEY and CDR2 SVGAGI. V was clipped by 5 bases and J by 2 bases, with 10 bases between them. CDR3 length equals 13 residues. CDR3 coding DNA: TGTGCCAGCAGTAGGGACACCCCCTACGAGCAGTACTTC. As protein: CASSRDTPYEQYF.

The chain links TRBV5-4 to TRBJ1-2; D perhaps matches TRBD1 (5 bases). V lost 3 bases, J lost 4 bases, and 13 bases lay in between. The length of the CDR3 is 14 residues. The germline CDR1 and CDR2 sequences are SGHNT and YYREEE (reference sequence). Written as DNA, the CDR3 is TGTGCCAGCAGCTCAACCGGGGGGGGCTATGGCTACACCTTC. Translating gives CASSSTGGGYGYTF.

This sequence joins TRBV7-5 and TRBJ2-2; the table's D call TRBD1 went unverified against the DNA. TRBV7-5 corresponds to a pseudogene. The CDR3 runs 18 residues. CDR3 coding DNA: TGTGCCAGAAGCCAACGCAATCTAAGCAGGGTAAACACCGGGGAGCTGTTTTTT. It specifies CARSQRNLSRVNTGELFF.

This chain uses TRBV7-9 with TRBJ2-3; 11 positions match TRBD1. The CDR3 extends over 15 amino acids. The junction had 8 bases not matched to a gene; V was cut back by 6 bases and J by 6 bases. Germline assignment: CDR1 SEHNR and CDR2 FQNEAQ (reference sequence). In DNA, the CDR3 is TGTGCCAGCAGTCCTCCGGGACAGGGGGTGGATACGCAGTATTTT. It encodes CASSPPGQGVDTQYF. Filled out from reference TRBV7-9 and TRBJ2-3, the complete variable domain reads DTGVSQNPRHKITKRGQNVTFRCDPISEHNRLYWYRQTLGQGPEFLTYFQNEAQLEKSRLLSDRFSAERPKGSFSTLEIQRTEQGDSAMYLCASSPPGQGVDTQYFGPGTRLTVL.

V usage is TRBV2 and J usage is TRBJ2-1; D perhaps matches TRBD2 (5 bases). V lost 1 base to trimming and J lost 2 bases, with 9 bases between them. CDR3 length: 15 amino acids. Germline values: CDR1 SNHLY, CDR2 FYNNEI. The CDR3, as DNA: TGTGCCAGCAGTGAAGACGGGGATCCCTACAATGAGCAGTTCTTC. As protein: CASSEDGDPYNEQFF.

Points on this clone: The final CDR3 position lacks the conserved phenylalanine or tryptophan, pointing to a likely read error. The DNA is omitted, as the CDR3 cannot be located on it reliably, and the CDR3 follows TCRdb's listing. The chain is built from TRBV2 and TRBJ2-7; the table assigns TRBD2, which was not confirmed against the DNA. The germline gives CDR1 SNHLY, CDR2 FYNNEI. From its first to its last residue, the CDR3 has 11 amino acids. The CDR3 here is CASQRTGSVSL.

This clone has just a few counts. This chain uses TRBV10-2 with TRBJ2-5; D is possibly TRBD2 (5 bases). This CDR3 spans 10 amino acids. V was shortened by 6 bases and J by 13 bases, with 12 bases between the two germline ends. Per germline, CDR1 WSHSY and CDR2 SAAADI. The CDR3 sequence: CASREANLYF. CDR3 DNA: TGCGCCAGCAGGGAGGCTAACTTGTACTTC.

The J gene is TRBJ2-5, the V gene TRBV5-6; no definite D call. The DNA end is more similar to TRBJ2-7, so the J call may be wrong. The CDR3 consists of 14 residues. Germline V gene data show CDR1 as SGHDT and CDR2 as YYEEEE. The CDR3 protein is CASSLIQASYEQYF. In DNA, the CDR3 is TGTGCCAGCAGCTTGATCCAGGCCTCCTACGAGCAGTACTTC.

The V gene is TRBV19, the J gene TRBJ1-1; 8 bases are a match to TRBD1. Per germline, CDR1 LNHDA and CDR2 SQIVND (reference sequence). CDR3 length: 15 residues. V shed 4 bases, J shed 2 bases, and the junction held 6 bases outside the gene matches. CDR3 sequence: CASSRGTGKNTEAFF. The DNA of the CDR3 is TGTGCCAGTAGTAGAGGGACAGGAAAAAACACTGAAGCTTTCTTT.

The chain combines TRBV7-9 with TRBJ1-1, with 7 bases matching TRBD1. Germline CDR1 and CDR2: SEHNR and FQNEAQ (reference sequence). This CDR3 region has 14 residues. After removal of 4 bases from V and 9 bases from J, the junction contained 11 bases not matched to a gene. In DNA, the CDR3 is TGTGCCAGCAGCTCCTTAATAGACAGGGACCAAGCTTTCTTT. Translated: CASSSLIDRDQAFF.

The chain recombines TRBV7-9 with TRBJ2-3, with 10 bases aligning to TRBD2. Germline loops: CDR1 SEHNR, CDR2 FQNEAQ (reference sequence). This CDR3 contains 17 residues. With V trimmed by 1 base and J by 1 base, 5 bases remained unmatched. The CDR3 DNA sequence: TGTGCCAGCAGCTTAGTCGGACTAGCGGATGGCACAGATACGCAGTATTTT. The encoded protein is CASSLVGLADGTDTQYF.

The CDR3 spells CASRMTSGGSGDTQYF. The CDR3 DNA is TGTGCCAGCCGGATGACTAGCGGGGGGTCGGGAGATACGCAGTATTTT. The rearrangement links TRBV2 to TRBJ2-3; TRBD2 matches 13 bases. CDR3 length: 16 residues. From germline, CDR1 is SNHLY and CDR2 FYNNEI. Trimming at V came to 8 bases and at J to 5 bases, leaving 10 bases not matched to a gene.

J is TRBJ1-5 and V is TRBV9, with 11 bases fitting TRBD1. Germline V lookup: CDR1 SGDLS, CDR2 YYNGEE. The CDR3 has 15 amino acids. V lost 4 bases, J lost 5 bases, and 5 bases stayed unmatched. The CDR3 DNA reads TGTGCCAGCAGCCTCACGGACAGGGGGCATCAGCCCCAGCATTTT. Residues: CASSLTDRGHQPQHF.

This clone was detected a few times. This sequence joins TRBV19 and TRBJ1-1, with 8 bases that match TRBD1. This CDR3 has 14 amino acids. Germline V gene sequence: CDR1 LNHDA, CDR2 SQIVND (reference sequence). J was trimmed by 5 bases and V by 4 bases; bases with no gene match: 6. This CDR3 reads CASSSARQGTEAFF. The DNA for the CDR3 is TGTGCCAGTAGTAGCGCCAGACAGGGGACTGAAGCTTTCTTT.

Only one count was recorded for this clone. The rearrangement joins TRBV27 to TRBJ2-2; 8 bases line up with TRBD1. The CDR3 is 16 amino acids. V shed 3 bases, J shed 1 base, and the junction held 4 bases outside the gene matches. Looked up from germline, CDR1 is MNHEY and CDR2 is SMNVEV (reference sequence). The CDR3 reads CASSFDRGLNTGELFF. The CDR3 DNA follows: TGTGCCAGCAGTTTCGACAGGGGCTTGAACACCGGGGAGCTGTTTTTT.

V gene TRBV5-8 combines with J gene TRBJ2-7; 8 bases align to TRBD1. The CDR3 is made up of 15 amino acids. After removal of 4 bases from V and 6 bases from J, the junction contained 12 bases not matched to a gene. Per germline, CDR1 SGHTS and CDR2 YDEGEE. The CDR3 here is CASSVRQGPESEQYF. CDR3 nucleotides: TGTGCCAGCAGCGTCCGACAGGGGCCAGAGTCCGAGCAGTACTTC.

The J gene is TRBJ1-1, the V gene TRBV27; D unresolved. The CDR3 has 13 amino acids. Germline loops: CDR1 MNHEY, CDR2 SMNVEV (reference sequence). V lost 3 bases and J lost 1, with 6 bases in between. The CDR3 DNA is TGTGCCAGCAGTTTGGCAGGGAACACTGAAGCTTTCTTT. Translating gives CASSLAGNTEAFF.

This clone was seen a handful of times. V usage is TRBV18 and J usage is TRBJ1-1, with 8 bases identical to TRBD1. Germline trimming cut 8 bases from V and 3 bases from J; bases unmatched to any gene: 5. Looked up from germline, CDR1 is KGHSH and CDR2 is LQKENI. This CDR3 contains 13 residues. The chain's CDR3 is CASTATGDTEAFF. Written as DNA, the CDR3 is TGTGCCAGCACCGCGACAGGGGACACTGAAGCTTTCTTT.

The chain is built from TRBV10-3 and TRBJ1-2, with unresolved D. The CDR3 contains 14 residues. Germline V lookup: CDR1 ENHRY, CDR2 SYGVKD. The V gene lost 0 bases and the J gene lost 3 bases, with 8 bases spanning the gap. Written as DNA, the CDR3 is TGTGCCATCAGTGAGTCGTATGTCTACTATGGCTACACCTTC. Translated: CAISESYVYYGYTF.

The J gene is TRBJ2-6, the V gene TRBV6-9; 12 positions match TRBD2. Germline values: CDR1 MNHGY, CDR2 SVAAGI. The length of the CDR3 is 20 residues. V was clipped by 5 bases and J by 2 bases; unmatched bases: 13. The CDR3 DNA reads as TGTGCCAGCAGTCGTCGACCGAGACTAGCGGGGGACACTGGGGCCAACGTCCTGACTTTC. It encodes CASSRRPRLAGDTGANVLTF.

The J gene is TRBJ2-2, the V gene TRBV5-1; 8 nucleotides line up with TRBD2. After removal of 4 bases from V and 1 base from J, the junction contained 6 bases not matched to a gene. Germline-derived CDR1 and CDR2 are SGHRS and YFSETQ. The CDR3 is 16 residues long. CDR3: CASSLWGTRNTGELFF. The DNA for the CDR3 is TGCGCCAGCAGCCTGTGGGGGACTAGGAACACCGGGGAGCTGTTTTTT. Filled out from reference TRBV5-1 and TRBJ2-2, the complete variable domain reads KAGVTQTPRYLIKTRGQQVTLSCSPISGHRSVSWYQQTPGQGLQFLFEYFSETQRNKGNFPGRFSGRQFSNSRSEMNVSTLELGDSALYLCASSLWGTRNTGELFFGEGSRLTVL.

This chain uses TRBV13 with TRBJ2-7; TRBD1 matches at 9 bases. There are 16 residues in the CDR3. The germline V gene encodes CDR1 PRHDT and CDR2 FYEKMQ (reference sequence). Trimming removed 0 bases from V and 4 bases from J; junction bases left unmatched: 7. This CDR3 reads CASSLGEGQGRYEQYF. CDR3 bases: TGTGCCAGCAGCTTAGGTGAGGGACAGGGTCGTTACGAGCAGTACTTC. The full variable domain, with the rest looked up from reference TRBV13 and TRBJ2-7, is AAGVIQSPRHLIKEKRETATLKCYPIPRHDTVYWYQQGPGQDPQFLISFYEKMQSDKGSIPDRFSAQQFSDYHSELNMSSLELGDSALYFCASSLGEGQGRYEQYFGPGTRLTVT.

This clone was recorded once. The chain combines TRBV6-1 with TRBJ2-7; TRBD2 matches 7 bases. The CDR3 runs to 14 residues. Germline V gene data show CDR1 as MNHNS and CDR2 as SASEGT. J gave up 6 bases and V 8 bases, and 13 bases lay outside the gene matches. The CDR3 DNA sequence: TGTGCCAGCGGGGTGGGACTATTAATCCTCGAGCAGTACTTC. This translates into CASGVGLLILEQYF.

Points on this clone: Germline and junction disagree at one end, which may indicate a read error. Other DNA sequences of this sample code for an identical CDR3. The V call is TRBV27, the J call TRBJ1-6; D remains unclear. Germline assignment: CDR1 MNHEY and CDR2 SMNVEV (reference sequence). CDR3 size: 14 residues. DNA for the CDR3: TGTGCCAGCAGCCCGGGTCCCTATAATTCCCCCCTCCACTTT. Protein product: CASSPGPYNSPLHF.

This chain joins TRBV5-1 and TRBJ1-4; weak D call: TRBD1 (6 bases). V was clipped by 0 bases and J by 5 bases, with 8 bases between them. Per germline, CDR1 SGHRS and CDR2 YFSETQ. The CDR3 has 14 amino acids. As DNA, the CDR3 is TGCGCCAGCAGCTTGGGGACAGACAATGAAAAACTGTTTTTT. Its protein is CASSLGTDNEKLFF. Looking up the rest from reference TRBV5-1 and TRBJ1-4 gives the full variable domain: KAGVTQTPRYLIKTRGQQVTLSCSPISGHRSVSWYQQTPGQGLQFLFEYFSETQRNKGNFPGRFSGRQFSNSRSEMNVSTLELGDSALYLCASSLGTDNEKLFFGSGTQLSVL.

The V and J genes are TRBV5-1 and TRBJ1-5; a possible D gene is TRBD1 (6 bases). The CDR3 covers 15 residues. The germline V gene has CDR1 SGHRS and CDR2 YFSETQ. Trimming took off 4 bases at V and 3 bases at J, with 14 bases between the two ends. The CDR3 is CASSLDGQFNQPQHF. CDR3 coding DNA: TGCGCCAGCAGCCTCGATGGACAGTTCAATCAGCCCCAGCATTTT.

The chain has TRBV5-8 and TRBJ2-6; no reliable D call. In germline, CDR1 is SGHTS, CDR2 YDEGEE. The CDR3 is 16 amino acids. V lost 2 bases and J lost 0, with 9 bases in between. As DNA, the CDR3 is TGTGCCAGCAGCTTTGAAAGCATCTCTGGGGCCAACGTCCTGACTTTC. Translation gives CASSFESISGANVLTF.